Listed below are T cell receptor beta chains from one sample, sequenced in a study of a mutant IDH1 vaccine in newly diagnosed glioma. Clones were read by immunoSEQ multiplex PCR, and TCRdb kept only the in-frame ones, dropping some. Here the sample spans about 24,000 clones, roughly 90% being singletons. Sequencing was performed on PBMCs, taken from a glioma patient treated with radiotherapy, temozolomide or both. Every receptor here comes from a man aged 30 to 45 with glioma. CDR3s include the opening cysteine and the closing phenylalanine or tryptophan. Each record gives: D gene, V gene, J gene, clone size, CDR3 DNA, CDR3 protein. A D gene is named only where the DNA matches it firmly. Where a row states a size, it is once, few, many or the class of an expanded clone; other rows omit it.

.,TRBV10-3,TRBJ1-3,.,TGTGCCATCAGTGAGGCAGACAGCTCTGGAAACACCATATATTTT,CAISEADSSGNTIYF
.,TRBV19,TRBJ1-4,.,TGTGCCAGCCGCACCACAACTAATGAAAAACTGTTTTTT,CASRTTTNEKLFF
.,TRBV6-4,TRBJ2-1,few,TGTGCCAGCAGTGCTTCTGGGGAACCTTACAATGAGCAGTTCTTC,CASSASGEPYNEQFF
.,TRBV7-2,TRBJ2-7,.,TGTGCCAGCAGCTTCGGCGGGTTTTCGTACGAGCAGTACTTC,CASSFGGFSYEQYF
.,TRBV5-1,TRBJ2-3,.,TGCGCCAGCAGCTTGGATTTAGCGGTCACAGATACGCAGTATTTT,CASSLDLAVTDTQYF
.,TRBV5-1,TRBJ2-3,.,TGCGCCAGCAGCTTGGTTCCCGCCGGCACAGATACGCAGTATTTT,CASSLVPAGTDTQYF
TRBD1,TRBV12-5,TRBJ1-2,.,TGTGCTAGTGGTTTGACGGGACAGATTTTAAACTATGGCTACACCTTC,CASGLTGQILNYGYTF
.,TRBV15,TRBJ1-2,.,TGTGCCACCAGCAGAGATTCTCCCGTCCACACCTTC,CATSRDSPVHTF
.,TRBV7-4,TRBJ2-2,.,TGTGCCAGCACCCACAGGGCCCTTAACACCGGGGAGCTGTTTTTT,CASTHRALNTGELFF
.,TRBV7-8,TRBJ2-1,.,TGTGCCAGCAGCTTGGCTAGCCTGGTAGATGAGCAGTTCTTC,CASSLASLVDEQFF
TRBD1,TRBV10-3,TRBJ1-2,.,TGTGCCATCAGGGGGGACAGGGGCAGCTATGGCTACACCTTC,CAIRGDRGSYGYTF
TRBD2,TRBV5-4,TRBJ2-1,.,TGTGCCAGCAGCGCAAAACTAGCGGGTATCTACAATGAGCAGTTCTTC,CASSAKLAGIYNEQFF
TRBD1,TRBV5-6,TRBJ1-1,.,TGTGCCAGCAGCGTGGACAGGGGGCTCACTGAAGCTTTCTTT,CASSVDRGLTEAFF
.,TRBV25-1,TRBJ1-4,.,TGTGCCAGCAGTGATCCGGGTGGGCAGGGCGAAAAACTGTTTTTT,CASSDPGGQGEKLFF
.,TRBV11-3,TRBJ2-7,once,TGTGCCAGCAGCTTAGGCGGGGACTACGAGCAGTACTTC,CASSLGGDYEQYF
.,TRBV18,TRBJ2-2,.,TGTGCCAGCTCACGGACGAGGGGAAGGACCGGGGAGCTGTTTTTT,CASSRTRGRTGELFF
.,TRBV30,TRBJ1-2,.,TGTGCCTGGAGACACACCTATGGCTACACCTTC,CAWRHTYGYTF